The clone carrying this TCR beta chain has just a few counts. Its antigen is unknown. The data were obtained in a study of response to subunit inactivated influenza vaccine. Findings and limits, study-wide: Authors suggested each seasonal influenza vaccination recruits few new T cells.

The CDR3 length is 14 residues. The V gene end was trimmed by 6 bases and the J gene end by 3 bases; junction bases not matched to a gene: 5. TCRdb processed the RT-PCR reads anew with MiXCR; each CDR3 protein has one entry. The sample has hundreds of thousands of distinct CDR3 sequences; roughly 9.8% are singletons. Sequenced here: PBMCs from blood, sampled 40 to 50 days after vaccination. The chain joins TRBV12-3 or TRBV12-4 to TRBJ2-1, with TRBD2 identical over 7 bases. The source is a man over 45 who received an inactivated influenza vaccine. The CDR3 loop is CASSSGIHYNEQFF. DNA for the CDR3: TGTGCCAGCAGCAGCGGGATCCACTACAATGAGCAGTTCTTC.